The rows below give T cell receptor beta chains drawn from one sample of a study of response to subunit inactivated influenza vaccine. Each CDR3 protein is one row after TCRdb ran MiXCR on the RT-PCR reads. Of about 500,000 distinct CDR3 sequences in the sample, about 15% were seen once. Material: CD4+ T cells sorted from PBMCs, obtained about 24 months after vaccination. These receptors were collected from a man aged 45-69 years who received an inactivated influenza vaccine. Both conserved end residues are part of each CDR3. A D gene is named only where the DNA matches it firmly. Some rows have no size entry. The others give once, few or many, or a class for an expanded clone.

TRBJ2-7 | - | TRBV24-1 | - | TGTGCCACCAGTGATTCCGGAGATTCCTACGAGCAGTACTTC | CATSDSGDSYEQYF
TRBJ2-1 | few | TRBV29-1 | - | TGCAGCGCCACCTGGGGTACAGGGAACAATGAGCAGTTCTTC | CSATWGTGNNEQFF
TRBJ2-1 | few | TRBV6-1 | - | TGTGCCAGCAGTGAAGGGCGTAACAGGGCACTTAGCCATGAGCAGTTCTTC | CASSEGRNRALSHEQFF
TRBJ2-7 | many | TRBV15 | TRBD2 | TGTGCCACCAGCAGAGAATGGGGGGGAGTATACGAGCAGTACTTC | CATSREWGGVYEQYF
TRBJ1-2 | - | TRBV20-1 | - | TGCAGTGCTAGAGTGGTGGGGAGGCGAAACTATGGCTACACCTTC | CSARVVGRRNYGYTF
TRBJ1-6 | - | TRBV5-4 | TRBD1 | TGTGCCAGCAGCTCCGCCAGGGGGATTGGTAATTCACCCCTCCACTTT | CASSSARGIGNSPLHF
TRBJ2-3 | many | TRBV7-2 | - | TGTGCCAGCAGCTTAACGGCTAGCACAGATACGCAGTATTTT | CASSLTASTDTQYF
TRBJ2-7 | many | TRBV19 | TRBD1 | TGTGCCAGTAGTATCGGACAGGGACACGAGCAGTACTTC | CASSIGQGHEQYF
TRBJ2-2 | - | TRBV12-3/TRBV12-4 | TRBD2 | TGTGCCAGCAGTTCGGGACTAGCGCCCGGGGAGCTGTTTTTT | CASSSGLAPGELFF
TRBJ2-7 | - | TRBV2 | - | TGTGCCAGCAGTGCGGGACAAGTCGGGCAGTACTTC | CASSAGQVGQYF
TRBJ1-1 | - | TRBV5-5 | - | TGTGCCAGCAGCTTGCAGGGTTTGACTGAAGCTTTCTTT | CASSLQGLTEAFF
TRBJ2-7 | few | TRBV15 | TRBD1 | TGTGCCACCAGCAGGGACAGGACCTCCTACGAGCAGTACTTC | CATSRDRTSYEQYF
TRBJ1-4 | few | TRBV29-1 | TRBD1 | TGCAGCGTGGGGACAGGGGGCGGTAGTAATGAAAAACTGTTTTTT | CSVGTGGGSNEKLFF
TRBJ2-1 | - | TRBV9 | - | TGTGCCAGCAGCGCACTCCGGGCCGACAATGAGCAGTTCTTC | CASSALRADNEQFF
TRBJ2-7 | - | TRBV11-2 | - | TGTGCCAGCAGCTTTTCGGACAGTATTTTTGCTGAGCAGTACTTC | CASSFSDSIFAEQYF
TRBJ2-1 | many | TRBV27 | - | TGTGCCAGCAGTCTGCGCCCGAGCTCCTACAATGAGCAGTTCTTC | CASSLRPSSYNEQFF
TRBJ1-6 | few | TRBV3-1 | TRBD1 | TGTGCCAGCAGCCAAGCTGGCACAGGGGGCTTCTCACCCCTCCACTTT | CASSQAGTGGFSPLHF
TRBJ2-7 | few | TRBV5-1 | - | TGCGCCAGCAGCCATGGGGTGCGCTACGAGCAGTACTTC | CASSHGVRYEQYF
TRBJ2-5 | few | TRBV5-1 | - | TGCGCCAGCAGCTTGGTCCCAGACCAGGGCGAGACCCAGTACTTC | CASSLVPDQGETQYF
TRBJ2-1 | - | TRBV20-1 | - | TGCAGTGCTAGAGATACCAGCGGAGGCTCCTACAATGAGCAGTTCTTC | CSARDTSGGSYNEQFF
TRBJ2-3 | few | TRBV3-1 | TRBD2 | TGTGCCAGCAGCCTAGGCGGGGTAGCGGGAGATACGCAGTATTTT | CASSLGGVAGDTQYF
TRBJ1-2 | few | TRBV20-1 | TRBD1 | TGCAGTGCTAGGGGACAGAGTTATGGCTACACCTTC | CSARGQSYGYTF
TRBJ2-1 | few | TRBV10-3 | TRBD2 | TGTGCCATCAGTGACCCCTATGGGACTAGCGGAATCAATGAGCAGTTCTTC | CAISDPYGTSGINEQFF
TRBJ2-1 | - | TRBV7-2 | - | TGTGCCAGCAAACTTGGCTCCTACAATGAGCAGTTCTTC | CASKLGSYNEQFF
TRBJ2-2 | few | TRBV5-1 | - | TGCGCCAGCAGCTTGTCCTTATCTAACACCGGGGAGCTGTTTTTT | CASSLSLSNTGELFF
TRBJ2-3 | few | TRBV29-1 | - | TGCAGCGTTGAAGGCCCAGCAGATACGCAGTATTTT | CSVEGPADTQYF
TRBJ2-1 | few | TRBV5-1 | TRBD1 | TGCGCCAGCAGCTTGTCAGGGGGCCCCCCAAACAGTGAGCAGTTCTTC | CASSLSGGPPNSEQFF
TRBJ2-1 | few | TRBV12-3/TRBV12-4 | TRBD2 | TGTGCCAGCAGTTTCGCTAGCGGGGTGTACAATGAGCAGTTCTTC | CASSFASGVYNEQFF
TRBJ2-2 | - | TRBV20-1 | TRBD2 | TGCAGTGCTTACGGGACTAGCGGACTGGGGGTGAACACCGGGGAGCTGTTTTTT | CSAYGTSGLGVNTGELFF
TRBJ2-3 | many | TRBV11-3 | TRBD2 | TGTGCCAGCAGCCCGACTAGCGGGGGGCTTAGATTCAGCACAGATACGCAGTATTTT | CASSPTSGGLRFSTDTQYF
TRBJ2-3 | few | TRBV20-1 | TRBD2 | TGCAGTGCTAGTCCCGGCGGGAGGGCAGATACGCAGTATTTT | CSASPGGRADTQYF
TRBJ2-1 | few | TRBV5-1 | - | TGCGCCAGCGGGGCCACAGGGCCCTTCTACAATGAGCAGTTCTTC | CASGATGPFYNEQFF
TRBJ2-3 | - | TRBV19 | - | TGTGCCAGTAGGGATGGACCTAGCACAGATACGCAGTATTTT | CASRDGPSTDTQYF
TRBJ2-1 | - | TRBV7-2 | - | TGTGCCAGCAGTTCAGAGCGTGACGAGCAGTTCTTC | CASSSERDEQFF
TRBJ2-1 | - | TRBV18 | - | TGTGCCAGCTCACCAGAGAGGCTCTCCTACAATGAGCAGTTCTTC | CASSPERLSYNEQFF
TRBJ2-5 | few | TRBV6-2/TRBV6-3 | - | TGTGCCAGCAGTTACTCGAGAGGAACCCAAGAGACCCAGTACTTC | CASSYSRGTQETQYF
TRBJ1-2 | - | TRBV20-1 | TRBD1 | TGCAGTGCCAAGGGACAGGGCCCATATGGCTACACCTTC | CSAKGQGPYGYTF
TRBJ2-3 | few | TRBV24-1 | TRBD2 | TGTGCCACCAGTGATTGGCTAGCGGGGTCGGATACGCAGTATTTT | CATSDWLAGSDTQYF
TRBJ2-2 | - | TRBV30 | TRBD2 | TGTGCCTGGAACTCCGGACTAGCGGGAGGGCTTACCACCGGGGAGCTGTTTTTT | CAWNSGLAGGLTTGELFF
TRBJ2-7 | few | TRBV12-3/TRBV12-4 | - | TGTGCCAGCAACTCCGCCGACAGTGCCCACGAGCAGTACTTC | CASNSADSAHEQYF
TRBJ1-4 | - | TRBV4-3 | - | TGCGCCAGCAGCCAAGCGGCCAGGGTCGGTGGTCGGCTGTTTTTT | CASSQAARVGGRLFF
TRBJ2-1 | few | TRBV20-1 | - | TGCAGTGCCTGGCGTTGGGGATACAATGAGCAGTTCTTC | CSAWRWGYNEQFF
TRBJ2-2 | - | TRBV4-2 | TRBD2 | TGTGCCAGCAGCCAAGGGGTTCGGGGGGGCAACACCGGGGAGCTGTTTTTT | CASSQGVRGGNTGELFF
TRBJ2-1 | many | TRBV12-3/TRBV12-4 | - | TGTGCCAGCAGTTTAGGAGGGGGGAAATACAATGAGCAGTTCTTC | CASSLGGGKYNEQFF
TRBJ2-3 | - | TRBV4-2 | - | TGTGCCAGCAGCCAAGTAAGACAACAGACAGATACGCAGTATTTT | CASSQVRQQTDTQYF
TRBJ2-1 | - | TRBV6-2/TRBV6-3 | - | TGTGCCAGCAGTTACCACTATGAGCAGTTCTTC | CASSYHYEQFF
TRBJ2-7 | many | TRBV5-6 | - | TGTGCCAGCAGCTCCACATTTCATAGAAGCTCCTACGAGCAGTACTTC | CASSSTFHRSSYEQYF
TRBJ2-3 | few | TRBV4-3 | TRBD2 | TGCGCCAGCAGCCAAGATAGCGGGGACACAGATACGCAGTATTTT | CASSQDSGDTDTQYF
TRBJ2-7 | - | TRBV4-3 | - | TGCGCCAGCAGCCAAGTTCGCGGGTTCTCCTACGAGCAGTACTTC | CASSQVRGFSYEQYF
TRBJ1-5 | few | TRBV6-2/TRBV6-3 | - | TGTGCCAGCAGTGGGCTGAACAATCAGCCCCAGCATTTT | CASSGLNNQPQHF
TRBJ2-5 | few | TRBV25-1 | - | TGTGCCAGCAGTGAATCCATTTTTCGAGAGACCCAGTACTTC | CASSESIFRETQYF
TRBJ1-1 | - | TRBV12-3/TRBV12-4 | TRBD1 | TGTGCCAGCAGTCGGTGGACAGGGAACACTGAAGCTTTCTTT | CASSRWTGNTEAFF
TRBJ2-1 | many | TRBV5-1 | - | TGCGCCAGCAGCTTGGAGCAGCGTCGGAATGAGCAGTTCTTC | CASSLEQRRNEQFF
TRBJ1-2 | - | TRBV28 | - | TGTGCCAGCAGTTTCCAAGGGAGCTATGGCTACACCTTC | CASSFQGSYGYTF
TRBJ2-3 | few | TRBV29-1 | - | TGCAGCGTTGAAGATGCCGGAAACACAGATACGCAGTATTTT | CSVEDAGNTDTQYF
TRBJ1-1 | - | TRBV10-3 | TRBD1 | TGTGCCATCAGTGACAGGGGGGGGAAGGACTCCGAAGCTTTCTTT | CAISDRGGKDSEAFF
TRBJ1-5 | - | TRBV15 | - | TGTGCCACCAGCAGAGAGGAGAATCAGCCCCAGCATTTT | CATSREENQPQHF
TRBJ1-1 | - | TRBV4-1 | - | TGCGCCAGCAGCCAAGATAGGGGACTAGAAGCTTTCTTT | CASSQDRGLEAFF
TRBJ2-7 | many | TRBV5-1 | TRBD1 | TGCGCCAGCAGCCCCGGGACAGGGACCTACGAGCAGTACTTC | CASSPGTGTYEQYF